A single sample is the source of the 17 T cell receptor beta chains below, sequenced in a study of shared T cell receptors in the human thymus. The data were produced by immunoSEQ multiplex PCR, yet TCRdb's version contains in-frame clones alone and is incomplete. The table lists roughly 710,000 clones, 80% to 90% of them singletons. This sample was also put to use in a study of human thymus T cells.

The specimen was thymocytes. Receptor source: a girl in the first two years of life with a congenital heart defect.

The CDR3 loop is CASSLDVRGESSSPLHF. CDR3 nucleotide sequence: TGCGCCAGCAGCTTGGATGTCCGGGGAGAGAGCAGTTCACCCCTCCACTTT. V is TRBV5-1 and J is TRBJ1-6; D ambiguous. This CDR3 region has 17 residues. The V end was cut by 0 bases, the J end by 9 bases, with 19 bases between. The germline gives CDR1 SGHRS, CDR2 YFSETQ.

The chain employs TRBV7-8 and TRBJ1-1; a possible D gene is TRBD1 (6 bases). This CDR3 has 14 residues. The germline V gene encodes CDR1 SGHVS and CDR2 FQNEAQ. Trimming took off 6 bases at V and 4 bases at J, with 15 bases between the two ends. CDR3 residues: CASSGGRVSTEAFF. CDR3 DNA: TGTGCCAGCAGTGGGGGCAGGGTGAGCACTGAAGCTTTCTTT.

The chain combines TRBV28 with TRBJ2-3, with TRBD1 identical over 11 bases. This CDR3 contains 17 residues. V was pared by 7 bases and J by 2 bases, with 11 bases of the junction left unmatched. In germline, CDR1 is MDHEN, CDR2 SYDVKM. CDR3 DNA sequence: TGTGCCAGCAAACGACAAGGACAGGGGGCTGTCACAGATACGCAGTATTTT. As protein: CASKRQGQGAVTDTQYF.

The chain links TRBV5-1 to TRBJ2-1, with 9 bases lining up with TRBD1. CDR3 size: 16 residues. Germline V lookup: CDR1 SGHRS, CDR2 YFSETQ. J was trimmed by 3 bases and V by 1 base; bases with no gene match: 5. In DNA, the CDR3 is TGCGCCAGCAGCTTGCAACGGACAGGGGTCTACAATGAGCAGTTCTTC. This codes for CASSLQRTGVYNEQFF.

The sample holds one count of this clone. The J gene is TRBJ1-1, the V gene TRBV5-1; D is ambiguous. CDR1 and CDR2 from the germline V gene are SGHRS and YFSETQ. Trimming cost V 1 base and J 6 bases, with 19 bases left between them. CDR3 length equals 16 residues. CDR3 DNA: TGCGCCAGCAGCTTGATGTACTCGACCCAGCGGCCTGAAGCTTTCTTT. It specifies CASSLMYSTQRPEAFF.

The CDR3 bases are TGCGCCAGCAGCCTTAAACAGGGGGGAGGCACTGAAGCTTTCTTT. This encodes CASSLKQGGGTEAFF. This chain links TRBV4-1 with TRBJ1-1; 8 positions agree with TRBD1. The V gene end was trimmed by 4 bases and the J gene end by 4 bases; junction bases not matched to a gene: 8. This CDR3 spans 15 amino acids. The germline V gene encodes CDR1 MGHRA and CDR2 YSYEKL.

The rearrangement links TRBV4-3 to TRBJ2-1, with TRBD2 matching over 14 bases. There are 16 residues in the CDR3. The V gene's germline CDR1 is LGHNA and CDR2 YSLEER. V lost 3 bases, J lost 5 bases, and 3 bases stayed unmatched. CDR3 loop: CASSHRTSGGNNEQFF. CDR3 DNA sequence: TGCGCCAGCAGCCACAGGACTAGCGGGGGGAACAATGAGCAGTTCTTC.

The chain is built from TRBV5-1 and TRBJ1-2, with no clear D. The V and J ends lost 1 base and 8 bases respectively, with 18 bases between them. Germline V CDR1 and CDR2: SGHRS, YFSETQ. The CDR3 extends over 15 amino acids. The CDR3 sequence is CASSLLGLGREGYTF. The CDR3 DNA reads as TGCGCCAGCAGCTTGTTGGGTCTCGGACGGGAAGGCTACACCTTC.

About this clone itself: The junction does not match germline at one end; this may be a read error. Other DNA sequences in this specimen translate into the identical CDR3. The chain is built from TRBV10-3 and TRBJ1-3; the D gene is possibly TRBD1 (6 bases). CDR1 is ENHRY and CDR2 is SYGVKD in the germline V gene. The CDR3 contains 17 residues. This chain's CDR3 is CAISESTGPYSGNTIYF. CDR3 DNA: TGTGCCATTAGTGAGTCGACAGGACCATACTCTGGAAACACCATATATTTT.

Here the CDR3 DNA reads TGCGCCAGCAGCCACCCGACCCCGGGGAGGGGAGGGCTATTAGAGACCCAGTACTTC. It is translated as CASSHPTPGRGGLLETQYF. This chain connects TRBV4-1 to TRBJ2-5; 7 bases are a match to TRBD2. Per germline, CDR1 MGHRA and CDR2 YSYEKL. CDR3 length: 19 residues. After removal of 3 bases from V and 4 bases from J, the junction contained 20 bases not matched to a gene.

The chain carries TRBV14 and TRBJ2-5; 8 bases match TRBD2. Germline V gene data show CDR1 as SGHDN and CDR2 as FVKESK. There are 18 residues in the CDR3. Losses at the gene ends were 5 bases for V and 2 bases for J; bases not matched to a gene: 16. The CDR3, as DNA: TGTGCCAGCAGCTCCCCAGGTGGGATAGCGGGACCACAAGAGACCCAGTACTTC. Protein product: CASSSPGGIAGPQETQYF.

V gene TRBV11-2 combines with J gene TRBJ2-3, with no clear D. The ends were cut back, 5 bases at V and 3 bases at J, with 21 bases in the middle. This CDR3 has 17 amino acids. Germline-derived CDR1 and CDR2 are SGHAT and FQNNGV. In nucleotides, the CDR3 is TGTGCCAGCAGCCCCCAAACTCCGCTACCCGCTACAGATACGCAGTATTTT. This sequence encodes CASSPQTPLPATDTQYF.

This clone was counted a single time. The chain carries TRBV29-1 and TRBJ2-5, with 7 positions matching TRBD1. With V trimmed by 6 bases and J by 5 bases, 18 bases remained unmatched. Germline values: CDR1 SQVTM, CDR2 ANQGSEA. CDR3 length equals 16 residues. This chain's CDR3 is CSVPLPGSPQGETQYF. In DNA form, the CDR3 reads TGCAGCGTCCCACTACCCGGATCGCCACAGGGGGAGACCCAGTACTTC.

The chain carries TRBV6-5 and TRBJ1-1, with a tentative D call TRBD1 (6 bases). The CDR3 loop spans 12 amino acids. Trimming cost V 11 bases and J 8 bases, with 18 bases left between them. Germline V gives CDR1 MNHEY, CDR2 SVGAGI. The CDR3 is CAGYTGSGEAFF. DNA for the CDR3: TGTGCCGGATATACAGGGTCGGGGGAAGCTTTCTTT.

The chain recombines TRBV28 with TRBJ1-3; tentative D call: TRBD1 (5 bases). The V gene lost 1 base and the J gene lost 0 bases, with 22 bases spanning the gap. The CDR3 has 20 residues. Germline V gene data show CDR1 as MDHEN and CDR2 as SYDVKM. Here the CDR3 reads CASSLSEGRIGNFSGNTIYF. In DNA form, the CDR3 reads TGTGCCAGCAGTTTATCGGAGGGGAGAATAGGCAACTTCTCTGGAAACACCATATATTTT. The entire variable domain, with the rest obtained from reference TRBV28 and TRBJ1-3, is as follows: DVKVTQSSRYLVKRTGEKVFLECVQDMDHENMFWYRQDPGLGLRLIYFSYDVKMKEKGDIPEGYSVSREKKERFSLILESASTNQTSMYLCASSLSEGRIGNFSGNTIYFGEGSWLTVV.

J is TRBJ2-1 and V is TRBV5-1, with D possibly being TRBD2 (5 bases). Per germline, CDR1 SGHRS and CDR2 YFSETQ. The CDR3 is 16 residues long. V lost 3 bases and J 2 bases, leaving 15 bases between the germline ends. DNA of the CDR3: TGCGCCAGCAGCTCCCCTACCAGGAGGACCTACAATGAGCAGTTCTTC. This translates into CASSSPTRRTYNEQFF.

This chain joins TRBV5-4 and TRBJ1-2; TRBD1 is a possible D gene (5 bases). V was trimmed by 4 bases and J by 6 bases, leaving 19 bases between them. This CDR3 is built from 15 residues. Germline V lookup: CDR1 SGHNT, CDR2 YYREEE (reference sequence). The CDR3 here is CASSLNRGDRNGYTF. The CDR3 DNA sequence: TGTGCCAGCAGCCTAAACCGGGGGGATAGAAATGGCTACACCTTC.